This paragraph covers one T cell receptor (beta chain) sequence. Many counts were recorded for this clonotype. What this receptor recognizes is not known. No much larger clone is present one base from it, and per-base qualities are unavailable. After removal of 6 bases from V and 6 bases from J, the junction retains 9 bases not matched to a gene. Taken from cysteine to phenylalanine, the CDR3 has 14 residues. Only the CDR3 DNA is retained, 42 bases long and in frame from the first base. TCRdb lists the instrument as Illumina HiSeq 1500. The public reads were run again by TCRdb, first through fastp at Q25 and then through MiXCR, and only productive beta chains were kept. Rows matching on CDR3 protein sequence are summarized as one entry with the most common DNA and genes. A total of some 130,000 distinct CDR3 sequences appear in this sample, roughly a quarter of them only once. The ten top clones hold roughly 35% of the sample.

This record belongs to a study of T cell repertoires in cytomegalovirus infection (dated by TCRdb to about 2019). With regard to the full study: Donor HLA type was relevant to the analysis, because carriage of CMV infection together with the matching HLA type was indicated by public TCR beta signatures.

Study-wide conclusions, independent of this receptor: In the ex vivo response, HLA-C-restricted CMV-specific TCR beta clonotypes were dominant, and in two of eight donors the single most frequent clonotype came from this HLA-C-restricted group. In both this cohort and an independent roughly 350-donor cohort, the cumulative frequency of public TCR beta family members distinguished carriers of CMV infection plus the relevant HLA type.

The TCR was taken from a human donor in good health (CMV status not recorded). Some clones in this sample may be carry-over from other donors' samples. What was sequenced was PBMCs, sequenced either directly or after in vitro stimulation (not recorded which). The sequence links TRBV12-3 or TRBV12-4 to TRBJ2-3, with 7 junctional bases fitting TRBD2. The CDR3 here reads CASSRDAGVDTQYF. The nucleotides are TGTGCCAGCAGCCGGGACGCGGGGGTGGATACGCAGTATTTT.